These 15 T cell receptor beta chains came from one sample sequenced in a study of T cells in localized non-small cell lung cancer. Libraries were prepared by immunoSEQ multiplex PCR; TCRdb keeps only in-frame clonotypes and omits some of them. Found here are thousands of clones, over 20% of them singletons; the top ten hold around a fifth. The source material was lung tumor tissue, sampled before any cancer treatment. The receptors originated from a man aged 40 to 75 with stage II lung adenocarcinoma.

V usage is TRBV7-2 and J usage is TRBJ2-1; the D is unclear. The CDR3 consists of 13 residues. CDR1 and CDR2 from the germline V gene are SGHTA and FQGNSA. The ends were cut back, 5 bases at V and 4 bases at J, with 9 bases in the middle. CDR3 protein: CASSLPRYNEQFF. DNA of the CDR3: TGTGCCAGCAGCCTACCGAGGTACAATGAGCAGTTCTTC.

The chain links TRBV11-3 to TRBJ1-5; 9 bases are shared with TRBD1. CDR1 is SGHNT, CDR2 YENEEA, per germline. The CDR3 is 17 amino acids. V was clipped by 1 base and J by 7 bases; unmatched bases: 11. The CDR3 sequence: CASSLGLGGDREQPQHF. The CDR3 DNA is TGTGCCAGCAGCTTAGGGCTGGGAGGGGACAGGGAACAGCCCCAGCATTTT.

This clone was counted a few times. The genes are TRBV11-3 and TRBJ1-2; D gene ambiguous. CDR1 SGHNT and CDR2 YENEEA come from the germline V gene. Trimming pared 1 base from V and 2 bases from J, leaving 11 bases between. This CDR3 is built from 15 residues. The CDR3 loop is CASSLGGGINYGYTF. The CDR3 nucleotides are TGTGCCAGCAGCTTAGGGGGAGGGATAAACTATGGCTACACCTTC.

This chain links TRBV10-2 with TRBJ2-5; D not certain. The germline V gene encodes CDR1 WSHSY and CDR2 SAAADI. V lost 0 bases and J 6 bases, leaving 14 bases between the germline ends. This CDR3 contains 15 residues. Here the CDR3 reads CASSESAAAGKTQYF. CDR3 in DNA: TGCGCCAGCAGTGAGTCGGCGGCAGCCGGCAAGACCCAGTACTTC.

This clone is classed as medium-sized. The V and J genes are TRBV9 and TRBJ2-1; D is uncertain. Germline V gene lookup returns CDR1 SGDLS and CDR2 YYNGEE. The V and J ends lost 4 bases and 9 bases respectively, with 14 bases between them. This CDR3 is 13 amino acids long. As DNA, the CDR3 is TGTGCCAGCAGCCCCGGGCCTCCAAGTGAGCAGTTCTTC. This gives the protein CASSPGPPSEQFF. Full variable domain (remainder filled in from reference TRBV9 and TRBJ2-1): DSGVTQTPKHLITATGQRVTLRCSPRSGDLSVYWYQQSLDQGLQFLIQYYNGEERAKGNILERFSAQQFPDLHSELNLSSLELGDSALYFCASSPGPPSEQFFGPGTRLTVL.

J is TRBJ2-5 and V is TRBV12-5, with 8 positions matching TRBD2. The CDR3 covers 13 residues. V lost 4 bases and J lost 5; bases outside the gene matches: 3. From germline, CDR1 is LGHNT and CDR2 FRNRAP. The CDR3 spells CASGSRGGETQYF. The CDR3 DNA is TGTGCTAGTGGTTCCCGGGGGGGGGAGACCCAGTACTTC.

This clone turned up a few times. V usage is TRBV7-4 and J usage is TRBJ2-1; no firm D call. Trimming stripped 5 bases from V and 5 bases from J, with 10 bases between. Germline CDR1 SGHVT, CDR2 SQSDAQ. This CDR3 is 13 amino acids long. The CDR3 is CASSVEGNNEQFF. CDR3 nucleotide sequence: TGTGCCAGCAGCGTAGAAGGGAACAATGAGCAGTTCTTC.

The rearrangement uses TRBV9 and TRBJ2-7, with D possibly matching TRBD1 (7 bases). Germline CDR1 and CDR2: SGDLS and YYNGEE. Between the trimmed V and J ends, which lost 0 bases and 4 bases, there was a span of 11 bases. This CDR3 comprises 14 residues. The chain's CDR3 is CASSVAPGGYEQYF. DNA for the CDR3: TGTGCCAGCAGCGTAGCTCCAGGGGGGTACGAGCAGTACTTC.

In its sample, this clone was seen a few times. The chain joins TRBV11-3 to TRBJ1-2, with 8 bases that match TRBD1. Germline CDR1 and CDR2: SGHNT and YENEEA. With 3 bases clipped from V and 4 bases from J, the junction kept 7 bases outside the gene matches. CDR3 size: 15 residues. In nucleotides, the CDR3 is TGTGCCAGCAGCTTCGCCGGGACAGGTTCCTATGGCTACACCTTC. Amino acid sequence: CASSFAGTGSYGYTF.

This clone was observed a few times. This chain connects TRBV11-3 to TRBJ2-1; 7 bases align to TRBD2. This CDR3 is built from 15 residues. V dropped 2 bases and J dropped 12; count of bases not matched to a gene: 13. The germline gives CDR1 SGHNT, CDR2 YENEEA. CDR3 sequence: CASSLFVVWGGSQFF. The CDR3 nucleotides read TGTGCCAGCAGCTTATTCGTGGTTTGGGGAGGGTCGCAGTTCTTC.

By share of the sample, this clone is medium-sized. The chain employs TRBV9 and TRBJ1-1, with no clear D. Between the trimmed V and J ends, which lost 4 bases and 2 bases, there was a span of 9 bases. The CDR3 runs 13 residues. Germline V gene sequence: CDR1 SGDLS, CDR2 YYNGEE. CDR3 sequence: CASSLFLNTEAFF. CDR3 nucleotides: TGTGCCAGCAGCCTATTTCTAAACACTGAAGCTTTCTTT.

The chain links TRBV29-1 to TRBJ2-7; D is undetermined. This CDR3 spans 13 amino acids. CDR1 is SQVTM, CDR2 ANQGSEA, per germline. Trimming took 3 bases from V and 4 from J, leaving 13 bases between them. Here the CDR3 reads CSVEMPVGYEQYF. The CDR3 DNA reads as TGCAGCGTTGAGATGCCAGTTGGATACGAGCAGTACTTC.

The V and J genes are TRBV15 and TRBJ2-2, with TRBD2 matching 7 bases. This CDR3 region has 16 residues. Per germline, CDR1 LNHNV and CDR2 YYDKDF (reference sequence). J gave up 1 base and V 2 bases, and 4 bases lay outside the gene matches. Here the CDR3 reads CATSRYGGGNTGELFF. CDR3 in DNA: TGTGCCACCAGCAGATACGGCGGGGGGAACACCGGGGAGCTGTTTTTT. The entire variable domain, with the rest obtained from reference TRBV15 and TRBJ2-2, is as follows: DAMVIQNPRYQVTQFGKPVTLSCSQTLNHNVMYWYQQKSSQAPKLLFHYYDKDFNNEADTPDNFQSRRPNTSFCFLDIRSPGLGDTAMYLCATSRYGGGNTGELFFGEGSRLTVL.

The V and J genes are TRBV29-1 and TRBJ1-2; TRBD1 matches 9 bases. Germline V gene lookup returns CDR1 SQVTM and CDR2 ANQGSEA. V lost 4 bases to trimming and J lost 5 bases; unmatched junction nucleotides: 2. The length of the CDR3 is 12 residues. The DNA for the CDR3 is TGCAGCGTTGGAGGACAGGGGTATGGCTACACCTTC. Translated, it gives CSVGGQGYGYTF.

This clone was counted a few times. This sequence joins TRBV28 and TRBJ1-2, with 8 bases lining up with TRBD1. Germline V CDR1 and CDR2: MDHEN, SYDVKM. CDR3 size: 13 residues. Trimming took 7 bases from V and 8 from J; bases not matched to a gene: 9. The CDR3 DNA follows: TGTGCCAGCATTGGAGGGACAGGAACAGGCTACACCTTC. It yields the protein CASIGGTGTGYTF.